The 4 T cell receptor beta chains below all came from one sample that was sequenced in a study of technical replicates of blood from a handful of donors. TCRdb keeps only in-frame clones here, not all; method: immunoSEQ multiplex PCR. The sample holds about 44,000 clones; around 96% are singletons and the top ten take around 0.4%. Material: T cells isolated from PBMCs. These receptors were obtained from a human donor in good health.

The chain couples TRBV5-6 to TRBJ1-1; D perhaps matches TRBD1 (5 bases). The CDR3 extends over 13 amino acids. CDR1 and CDR2 (germline): SGHDT, YYEEEE. Deletions cut 5 bases from V and 3 bases from J, with 11 bases between. CDR3 nucleotides: TGTGCCAGCAGTTCTACAGGTTACACTGAAGCTTTCTTT. Translating gives CASSSTGYTEAFF.

Remarks on this clone: Different DNA sequences within this sample yield the same CDR3. The chain is built from TRBV27 and TRBJ1-2; 8 positions agree with TRBD1. V trimming: 5 bases; J trimming: 5 bases; junction bases outside the gene matches: 4. The CDR3 totals 13 residues. Germline V lookup: CDR1 MNHEY, CDR2 SMNVEV (reference sequence). DNA of the CDR3: TGTGCCAGCAGTCTCGGACAGGGATATGGCTACACCTTC. This codes for CASSLGQGYGYTF.

The chain couples TRBV27 to TRBJ1-5; D perhaps matches TRBD1 (5 bases). The CDR3 consists of 15 residues. The V gene lost 2 bases and the J gene lost 2 bases, with 10 bases spanning the gap. The germline CDR1 and CDR2 sequences are MNHEY and SMNVEV (reference sequence). The CDR3 loop is CASSLVGQGNQPQHF. CDR3 nucleotides: TGTGCCAGCAGTTTAGTGGGGCAGGGCAATCAGCCCCAGCATTTT.

The rearrangement uses TRBV28 and TRBJ2-5, with a tentative D call TRBD2 (6 bases). There are 13 residues in the CDR3. The germline V gene encodes CDR1 MDHEN and CDR2 SYDVKM. V lost 5 bases to trimming and J lost 4 bases, with 11 bases between them. CDR3 sequence: CASSKPGVETQYF. CDR3 nucleotide sequence: TGTGCCAGCAGTAAACCGGGGGTAGAGACCCAGTACTTC.